What follows is one T cell receptor (beta chain) and its context. Its antigen is not known. The source of the sample is a study of T cells in Graves' hyperthyroidism and ophthalmopathy. Germline values: CDR1 LNHDA, CDR2 SQIVND (reference sequence). The CDR3 totals 16 residues. With 7 bases clipped from V and 7 bases from J, the junction kept 11 bases outside the gene matches. What was amplified from RNA transcripts were TCR beta CDR3 regions. The HTBI primer set served for first-round RT-PCR of the TCR CDR3. MiXCR, run by TCRdb on the multiplex PCR reads, gives a single entry per CDR3 protein. The data show approximately 600,000 distinct CDR3 sequences, approximately 15% seen once. Whole-study results and caveats: In the blood, most expanded thyroid clonotypes above 0.001 appeared as well.

The sequencing sample was made of blood. The origin of this receptor is a woman younger than 45 with Graves' hyperthyroidism that later progressed to Graves' ophthalmopathy. The chain uses TRBV19 and TRBJ1-3; the match to TRBD1 covers 12 bases. The CDR3 coding sequence is TGTGCCAGTAATAAATCCCGCGGGACAGGGGGCAACACCATATATTTT. Amino acid sequence: CASNKSRGTGGNTIYF.